What follows are 19 T cell receptor beta chains derived from one specimen sequenced in a study of T cells in Graves' hyperthyroidism and ophthalmopathy (dated by TCRdb to the late 2010s). The library relied on multiplex PCR. TCRdb shows the sequencer as Illumina HiSeq 2000. The TCR beta CDR3 regions were amplified from the RNA transcripts. A first-round RT-PCR of the TCR CDR3 used the HTBI primer set with the Qiagen OneStep RT-PCR kit. TCRdb took the public reads, trimmed them with fastp at Q25, ran MiXCR for clone calling and kept in-frame beta chains. Identical CDR3 proteins give one entry, which carries the most common genes and DNA. The sample table contains over 350,000 distinct CDR3 sequences; only one count was recorded for roughly 18% of them. The ten largest clones capture roughly two fifths of the sample. The sequenced material came from blood. These receptors came from a man younger than 30 with Graves' ophthalmopathy.

This clonotype was observed a handful of times. The rearrangement links TRBV20-1 to TRBJ1-2; D gene ambiguous. CDR1 is DFQATT and CDR2 is SNEGSKA in the germline V gene (reference sequence). This CDR3 spans 14 amino acids. V dropped 3 bases and J dropped 2 bases, with 13 bases sitting between them. This chain's CDR3 is CSASPGGKNYGYTF. As DNA, the CDR3 is TGCAGTGCTAGTCCCGGCGGGAAAAACTATGGCTACACCTTC.

This clonotype was seen a handful of times. This rearrangement joins TRBV29-1 to TRBJ1-5, with D tentatively TRBD1 (5 bases). Germline lookup yields CDR1 SQVTM and CDR2 ANQGSEA. This CDR3 region has 13 residues. V lost 6 bases and J 0 bases, leaving 9 bases between the germline ends. Here the CDR3 DNA reads TGCAGCGTAGGGACGGGTAGCAATCAGCCCCAGCATTTT. Residues: CSVGTGSNQPQHF.

The chain combines TRBV6-1 with TRBJ1-1; D unresolved. The CDR3 is 11 residues long. From germline, CDR1 is MNHNS and CDR2 SASEGT. With 10 bases removed from V and 5 bases from J, the gap between germline ends came to 11 bases. CDR3: CATLGSTEAFF. Here the CDR3 DNA reads TGTGCCACCCTCGGGTCGACTGAAGCTTTCTTT.

This clonotype occurred many times. The chain links TRBV2 to TRBJ2-7; 8 bases match TRBD1. CDR3 length: 15 amino acids. Unmatched junction bases numbered 8, after V lost 3 bases and J lost 4 bases. Germline assignment: CDR1 SNHLY and CDR2 FYNNEI. CDR3 in DNA: TGTGCCAGCAGTGAGTTAGGGGACAGGTCGTACGAGCAGTACTTC. Its translation is CASSELGDRSYEQYF. The full variable domain, completed using reference TRBV2 and TRBJ2-7, is EPEVTQTPSHQVTQMGQEVILRCVPISNHLYFYWYRQILGQKVEFLVSFYNNEISEKSEIFDDQFSVERPDGSNFTLKIRSTKLEDSAMYFCASSELGDRSYEQYFGPGTRLTVT.

This clonotype came up many times. V is TRBV7-9 and J is TRBJ2-1; D is possibly TRBD1 or TRBD2 (5 bases each). This CDR3 is 11 amino acids long. The germline V gene has CDR1 SEHNR and CDR2 FQNEAQ (reference sequence). V shed 1 base and J shed 14 bases, with 9 bases lying between them. The CDR3 bases are TGTGCCAGCAGCTTAGGTGGGGGTAAGTTCTTC. Amino acids: CASSLGGGKFF. The whole variable domain, filled in from reference TRBV7-9 and TRBJ2-1, reads DTGVSQNPRHKITKRGQNVTFRCDPISEHNRLYWYRQTLGQGPEFLTYFQNEAQLEKSRLLSDRFSAERPKGSFSTLEIQRTEQGDSAMYLCASSLGGGKFFGPGTRLTVL.

This clonotype has just a few counts. The rearrangement uses TRBV3-1 and TRBJ1-3; weak D call: TRBD1 (5 bases). The germline CDR1 and CDR2 sequences are LGHDT and YNNKEL (reference sequence). This CDR3 contains 15 residues. V shed 0 bases and J shed 2 bases, with 8 bases lying between them. CDR3 in DNA: TGTGCCAGCAGCCAAGAAGTAGGGGCTGGAAACACCATATATTTT. This sequence encodes CASSQEVGAGNTIYF. The full variable domain, with the rest looked up from reference TRBV3-1 and TRBJ1-3, is DTAVSQTPKYLVTQMGNDKSIKCEQNLGHDTMYWYKQDSKKFLKIMFSYNNKELIINETVPNRFSPKSPDKAHLNLHINSLELGDSAVYFCASSQEVGAGNTIYFGEGSWLTVV.

The V call is TRBV29-1, the J call TRBJ2-3; 12 bases match TRBD2. Germline V gives CDR1 SQVTM, CDR2 ANQGSEA. The V segment lost 8 bases and the J segment 4 bases; nucleotides outside the gene matches: 7. The CDR3 has 14 amino acids. CDR3 protein: CSQSSGGAADTQYF. In DNA form, the CDR3 reads TGCAGCCAATCTAGCGGGGGGGCAGCAGATACGCAGTATTTT.

The chain carries TRBV12-3 or TRBV12-4 and TRBJ2-7; 12 bases are shared with TRBD1. V shed 6 bases and J 2 bases; nucleotides not matched to a gene: 5. The CDR3 runs to 15 residues. The CDR3 loop reads CASSPGQGAAYEQYF. CDR3 DNA: TGTGCCAGCAGCCCGGGACAGGGGGCCGCCTACGAGCAGTACTTC.

This clonotype was recorded at least ten times. V usage is TRBV28 and J usage is TRBJ2-7; the D call may be TRBD1 or TRBD2 (6 bases each). The CDR3 covers 13 residues. Looked up from germline, CDR1 is MDHEN and CDR2 is SYDVKM. V was cut by 7 bases and J by 5 bases, with 15 bases left in between. The CDR3 loop is CASTIPGAHEQYF. The CDR3 DNA reads TGTGCCAGCACCATTCCGGGGGCCCACGAGCAGTACTTC. Looking up the rest from reference TRBV28 and TRBJ2-7 gives the full variable domain: DVKVTQSSRYLVKRTGEKVFLECVQDMDHENMFWYRQDPGLGLRLIYFSYDVKMKEKGDIPEGYSVSREKKERFSLILESASTNQTSMYLCASTIPGAHEQYFGPGTRLTVT.

The chain couples TRBV10-2 to TRBJ2-3; the D is unclear. The length of the CDR3 is 13 residues. Trimming stripped 0 bases from V and 6 bases from J, with 7 bases between. From germline, CDR1 is WSHSY and CDR2 SAAADI. The CDR3 here is CASSESLGDTQYF. The CDR3 bases are TGCGCCAGCAGTGAGTCTTTAGGTGATACGCAGTATTTT.

The DNA for the CDR3 is TGCAGCGTTGACGGGGATGGGGCAGATACGCAGTATTTT. It yields the protein CSVDGDGADTQYF. The chain links TRBV29-1 to TRBJ2-3; TRBD2 is a possible D gene (5 bases). The CDR3 has 13 amino acids. Germline V gives CDR1 SQVTM, CDR2 ANQGSEA. The V end was cut by 3 bases, the J end by 4 bases, with 11 bases between.

The V and J genes are TRBV6-1 and TRBJ2-7, with D possibly called TRBD1 or TRBD2 (6 bases each). Per the germline V gene, CDR1 is MNHNS and CDR2 is SASEGT. Trimming left V 11 bases short and J 5 bases short, with 19 bases between. The CDR3 has 13 amino acids. The CDR3 DNA reads TGTGCCGTCCGGGGGCAGGGGATCGACGAGCAGTACTTC. Protein product: CAVRGQGIDEQYF.

J is TRBJ2-7 and V is TRBV15, with 8 bases identical to TRBD1. This CDR3 comprises 13 residues. Trimming took 4 bases from V and 2 from J; bases not matched to a gene: 1. Germline CDR1 and CDR2: LNHNV and YYDKDF (reference sequence). CDR3 region: CATSKDRAYEQYF. The CDR3 DNA sequence: TGTGCCACCAGCAAGGACAGGGCCTACGAGCAGTACTTC.

This clonotype turned up a few times. V usage is TRBV6-1 and J usage is TRBJ1-4; tentatively, D is TRBD1 (5 bases). Germline CDR1 reads MNHNS; CDR2 reads SASEGT. V was trimmed by 6 bases and J by 8 bases, leaving 19 bases between them. The CDR3 has 15 amino acids. The chain's CDR3 is CASSVRDSGWEKLFF. Written as DNA, the CDR3 is TGTGCCAGCAGCGTGCGGGACTCCGGGTGGGAAAAACTGTTTTTT.

This clonotype has a count of ten or more. The J gene is TRBJ1-2, the V gene TRBV28, with D unresolved. Trimming stripped 3 bases from V and 5 bases from J, with 10 bases between. This CDR3 is 13 amino acids long. CDR1 is MDHEN and CDR2 is SYDVKM in the germline V gene. The CDR3 nucleotides read TGTGCCAGCAGTTTCCGGGATGTGTATGGCTACACCTTC. Protein: CASSFRDVYGYTF.

The table lists this clonotype with a few counts. The rearrangement joins TRBV7-7 to TRBJ2-7; no clear D gene. This CDR3 region has 18 residues. CDR1 SSHAT and CDR2 FNYEAQ come from the germline V gene (reference sequence). V was pared by 5 bases and J by 0 bases, with 23 bases between. CDR3 coding DNA: TGTGCCAGCAGCCGAACTGATACTGCAACAACGAGCTCCTACGAGCAGTACTTC. It encodes CASSRTDTATTSSYEQYF.

This clonotype has a handful of counts. J is TRBJ2-4 and V is TRBV3-1; 8 bases align to TRBD2. The CDR3 is 17 amino acids. Germline loops: CDR1 LGHDT, CDR2 YNNKEL (reference sequence). J gave up 8 bases and V 0 bases, and 12 bases lay outside the gene matches. The CDR3 region is CASSQEGAGPGGYIQYF. The CDR3 DNA reads as TGTGCCAGCAGCCAAGAGGGAGCGGGGCCGGGGGGGTACATTCAGTACTTC.

In its sample, this clonotype was seen many times. The V and J genes are TRBV5-1 and TRBJ2-1; TRBD1 matches at 7 bases. The junction had 5 bases not matched to a gene; V was cut back by 7 bases and J by 7 bases. From germline, CDR1 is SGHRS and CDR2 YFSETQ. The CDR3 covers 12 residues. The CDR3 region is CASATGVNEQFF. For the CDR3, the DNA is TGCGCCAGCGCCACAGGGGTGAATGAGCAGTTCTTC.

In this sample, this clonotype turned up a few times. V is TRBV12-3 or TRBV12-4 and J is TRBJ1-2; weak D call: TRBD1 (5 bases). The V and J ends lost 8 bases and 8 bases respectively, with 12 bases between them. The length of the CDR3 is 11 residues. This CDR3 reads CASGTNRGYTF. The DNA of the CDR3 is TGTGCCAGCGGAACCAACAGGGGCTACACCTTC.